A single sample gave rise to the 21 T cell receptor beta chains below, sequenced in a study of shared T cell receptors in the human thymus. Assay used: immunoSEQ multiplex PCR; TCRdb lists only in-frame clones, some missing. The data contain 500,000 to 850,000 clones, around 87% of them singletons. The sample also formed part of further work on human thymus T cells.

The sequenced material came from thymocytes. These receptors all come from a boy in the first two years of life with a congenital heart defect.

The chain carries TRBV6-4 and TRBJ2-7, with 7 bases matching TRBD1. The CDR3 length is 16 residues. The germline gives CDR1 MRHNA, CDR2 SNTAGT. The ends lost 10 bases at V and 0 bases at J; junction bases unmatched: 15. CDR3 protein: CATSLLPGQPSYEQYF. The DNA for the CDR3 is TGTGCCACCAGCTTGCTACCGGGACAGCCCTCCTACGAGCAGTACTTC.

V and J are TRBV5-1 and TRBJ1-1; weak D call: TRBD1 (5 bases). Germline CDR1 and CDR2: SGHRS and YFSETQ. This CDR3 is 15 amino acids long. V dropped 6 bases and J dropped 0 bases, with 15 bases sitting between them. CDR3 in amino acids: CASTPGGPLNTEAFF. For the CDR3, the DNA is TGCGCCAGCACCCCGGGGGGTCCCCTGAACACTGAAGCTTTCTTT.

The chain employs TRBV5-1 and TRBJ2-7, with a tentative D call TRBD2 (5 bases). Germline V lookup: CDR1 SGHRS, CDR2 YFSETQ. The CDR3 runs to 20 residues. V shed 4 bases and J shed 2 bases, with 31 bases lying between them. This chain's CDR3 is CASSEFRPLLSAGGPYEQYF. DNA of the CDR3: TGCGCCAGCAGCGAGTTTAGGCCTCTTCTTAGCGCCGGAGGCCCCTACGAGCAGTACTTC.

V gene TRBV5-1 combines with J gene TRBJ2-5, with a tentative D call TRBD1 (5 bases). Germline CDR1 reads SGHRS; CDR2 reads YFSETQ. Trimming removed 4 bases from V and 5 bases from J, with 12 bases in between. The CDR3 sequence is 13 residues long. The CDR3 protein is CASSRSRGETQYF. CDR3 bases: TGCGCCAGCAGCCGCTCTAGGGGCGAGACCCAGTACTTC.

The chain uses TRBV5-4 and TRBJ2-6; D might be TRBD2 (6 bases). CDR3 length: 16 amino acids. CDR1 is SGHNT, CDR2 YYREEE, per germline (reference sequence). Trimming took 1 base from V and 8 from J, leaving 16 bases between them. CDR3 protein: CASSLWRGPRTNVLTF. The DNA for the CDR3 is TGTGCCAGCAGCTTGTGGCGGGGCCCGCGGACCAACGTCCTGACTTTC. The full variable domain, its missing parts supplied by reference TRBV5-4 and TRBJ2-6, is ETGVTQSPTHLIKTRGQQVTLRCSSQSGHNTVSWYQQALGQGPQFIFQYYREEENGRGNFPPRFSGLQFPNYSSELNVNALELDDSALYLCASSLWRGPRTNVLTFGAGSRLTVL.

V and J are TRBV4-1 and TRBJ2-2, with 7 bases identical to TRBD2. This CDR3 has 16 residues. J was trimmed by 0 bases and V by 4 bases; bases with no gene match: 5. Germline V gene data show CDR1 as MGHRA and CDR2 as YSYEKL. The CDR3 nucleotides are TGCGCCAGCAGCCGGGGGGGAGGTGCGAACACCGGGGAGCTGTTTTTT. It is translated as CASSRGGGANTGELFF.

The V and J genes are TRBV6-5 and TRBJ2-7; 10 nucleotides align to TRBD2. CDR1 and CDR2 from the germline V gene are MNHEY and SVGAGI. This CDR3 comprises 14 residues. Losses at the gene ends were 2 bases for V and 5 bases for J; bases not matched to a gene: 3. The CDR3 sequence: CASSYLGTSDEQYF. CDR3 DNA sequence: TGTGCCAGCAGTTACCTCGGGACTAGCGACGAGCAGTACTTC.

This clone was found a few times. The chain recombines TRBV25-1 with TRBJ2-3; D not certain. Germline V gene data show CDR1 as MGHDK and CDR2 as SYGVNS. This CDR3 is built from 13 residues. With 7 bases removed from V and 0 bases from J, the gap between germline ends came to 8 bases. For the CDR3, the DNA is TGTGCCAGCACAACAGTTAGCACAGATACGCAGTATTTT. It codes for CASTTVSTDTQYF. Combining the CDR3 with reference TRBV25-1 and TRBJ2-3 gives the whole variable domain EADIYQTPRYLVIGTGKKITLECSQTMGHDKMYWYQQDPGMELHLIHYSYGVNSTEKGDLSSESTVSRIRTEHFPLTLESARPSHTSQYLCASTTVSTDTQYFGPGTRLTVL.

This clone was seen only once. The CDR3 spells CASSLTGRTEAFF. CDR3 sequence (DNA): TGTGCCAGCAGTCTGACAGGGAGAACTGAAGCTTTCTTT. The chain couples TRBV28 to TRBJ1-1, with 7 bases fitting TRBD1. Germline V CDR1 and CDR2: MDHEN, SYDVKM. This CDR3 contains 13 residues. Germline trimming cut 5 bases from V and 5 bases from J; bases unmatched to any gene: 5.

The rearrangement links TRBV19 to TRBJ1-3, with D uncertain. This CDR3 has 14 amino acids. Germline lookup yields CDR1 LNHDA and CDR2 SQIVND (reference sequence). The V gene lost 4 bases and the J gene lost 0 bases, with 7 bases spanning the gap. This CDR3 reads CASSRHASGNTIYF. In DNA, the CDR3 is TGTGCCAGTAGTAGACATGCCTCTGGAAACACCATATATTTT.

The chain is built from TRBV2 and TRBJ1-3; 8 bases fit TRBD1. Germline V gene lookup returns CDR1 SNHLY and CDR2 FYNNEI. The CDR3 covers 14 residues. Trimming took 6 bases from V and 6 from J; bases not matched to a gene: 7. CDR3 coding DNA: TGTGCCAGCAGGTTTGGACAGGGCGCAAACACCATATATTTT. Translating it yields CASRFGQGANTIYF.

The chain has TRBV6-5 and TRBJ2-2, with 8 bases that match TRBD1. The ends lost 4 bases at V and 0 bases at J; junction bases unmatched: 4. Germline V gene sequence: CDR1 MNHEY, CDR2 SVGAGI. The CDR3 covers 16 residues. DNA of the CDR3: TGTGCCAGCAGTTTAGGACAGGGAGCGAACACCGGGGAGCTGTTTTTT. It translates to CASSLGQGANTGELFF.

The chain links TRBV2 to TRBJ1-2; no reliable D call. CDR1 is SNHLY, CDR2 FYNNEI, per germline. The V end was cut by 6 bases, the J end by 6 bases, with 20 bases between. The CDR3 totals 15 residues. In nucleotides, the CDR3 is TGTGCCAGCAGCCCGACTACCCGGTTTAGGGATGGCTACACCTTC. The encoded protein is CASSPTTRFRDGYTF.

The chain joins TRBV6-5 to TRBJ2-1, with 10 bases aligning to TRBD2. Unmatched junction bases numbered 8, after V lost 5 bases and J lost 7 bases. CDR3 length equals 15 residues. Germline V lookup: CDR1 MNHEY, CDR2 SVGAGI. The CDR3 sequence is CASSNRTSGRNEQFF. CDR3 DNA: TGTGCCAGCAGTAACCGGACTAGCGGAAGGAATGAGCAGTTCTTC.

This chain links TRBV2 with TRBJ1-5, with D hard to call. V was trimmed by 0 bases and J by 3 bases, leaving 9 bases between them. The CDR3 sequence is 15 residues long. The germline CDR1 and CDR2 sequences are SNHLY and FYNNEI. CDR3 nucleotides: TGTGCCAGCAGTGAAGCGAGCCGTCTCAATCAGCCCCAGCATTTT. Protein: CASSEASRLNQPQHF. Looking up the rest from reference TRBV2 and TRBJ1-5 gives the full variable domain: EPEVTQTPSHQVTQMGQEVILRCVPISNHLYFYWYRQILGQKVEFLVSFYNNEISEKSEIFDDQFSVERPDGSNFTLKIRSTKLEDSAMYFCASSEASRLNQPQHFGDGTRLSIL.

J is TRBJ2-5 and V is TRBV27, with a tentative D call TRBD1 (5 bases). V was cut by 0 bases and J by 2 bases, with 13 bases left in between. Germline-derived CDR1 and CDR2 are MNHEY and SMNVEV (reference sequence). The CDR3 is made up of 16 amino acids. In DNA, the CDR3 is TGTGCCAGCAGTTTATCCCAGACAGCCGATCAAGAGACCCAGTACTTC. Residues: CASSLSQTADQETQYF.

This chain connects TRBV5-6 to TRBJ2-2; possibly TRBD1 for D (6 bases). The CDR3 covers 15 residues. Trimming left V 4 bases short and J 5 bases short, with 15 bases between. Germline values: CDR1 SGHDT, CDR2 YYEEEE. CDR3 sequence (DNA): TGTGCCAGCAGCAAGAAGGGGGAGAGGACCGGGGAGCTGTTTTTT. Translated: CASSKKGERTGELFF.

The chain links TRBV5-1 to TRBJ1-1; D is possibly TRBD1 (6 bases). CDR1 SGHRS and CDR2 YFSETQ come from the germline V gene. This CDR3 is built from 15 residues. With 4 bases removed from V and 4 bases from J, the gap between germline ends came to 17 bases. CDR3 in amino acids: CASSPEQGFTTEAFF. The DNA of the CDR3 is TGCGCCAGCAGCCCGGAACAGGGTTTTACCACTGAAGCTTTCTTT.

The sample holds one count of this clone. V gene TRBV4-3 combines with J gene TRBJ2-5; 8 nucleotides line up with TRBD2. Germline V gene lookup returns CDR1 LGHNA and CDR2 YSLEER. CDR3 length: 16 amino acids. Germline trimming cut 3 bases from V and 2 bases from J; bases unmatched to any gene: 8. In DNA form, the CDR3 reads TGCGCCAGCAGCCACAACTTAGCGGGGAGACAAGAGACCCAGTACTTC. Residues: CASSHNLAGRQETQYF.

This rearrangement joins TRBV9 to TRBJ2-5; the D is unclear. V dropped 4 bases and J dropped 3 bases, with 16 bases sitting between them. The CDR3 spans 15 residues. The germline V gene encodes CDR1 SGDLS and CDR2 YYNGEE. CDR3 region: CASSPLPSGEETQYF. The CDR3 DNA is TGTGCCAGCAGCCCCCTCCCCTCCGGAGAAGAGACCCAGTACTTC.

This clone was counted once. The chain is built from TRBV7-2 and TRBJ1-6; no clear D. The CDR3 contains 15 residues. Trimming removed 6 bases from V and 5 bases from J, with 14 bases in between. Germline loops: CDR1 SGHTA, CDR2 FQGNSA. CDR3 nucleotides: TGTGCCAGCAGTCCCGGGGAATCGCATAATTCACCCCTCCACTTT. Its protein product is CASSPGESHNSPLHF.